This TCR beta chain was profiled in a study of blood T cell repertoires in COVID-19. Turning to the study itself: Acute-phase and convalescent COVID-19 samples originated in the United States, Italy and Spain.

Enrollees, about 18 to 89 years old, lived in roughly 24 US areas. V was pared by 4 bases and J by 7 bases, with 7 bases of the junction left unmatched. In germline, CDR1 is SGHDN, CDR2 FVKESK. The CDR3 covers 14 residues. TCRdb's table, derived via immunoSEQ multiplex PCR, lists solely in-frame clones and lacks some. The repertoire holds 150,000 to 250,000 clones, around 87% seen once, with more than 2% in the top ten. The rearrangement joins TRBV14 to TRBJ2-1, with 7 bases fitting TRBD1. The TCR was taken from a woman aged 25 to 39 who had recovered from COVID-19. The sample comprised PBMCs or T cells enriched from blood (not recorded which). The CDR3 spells CASSLPDRKNEQFF. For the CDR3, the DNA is TGTGCCAGCAGCCTCCCGGACAGGAAGAATGAGCAGTTCTTC. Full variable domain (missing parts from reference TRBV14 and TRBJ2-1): EAGVTQFPSHSVIEKGQTVTLRCDPISGHDNLYWYRRVMGKEIKFLLHFVKESKQDESGMPNNRFLAERTGGTYSTLKVQPAELEDSGVYFCASSLPDRKNEQFFGPGTRLTVL.